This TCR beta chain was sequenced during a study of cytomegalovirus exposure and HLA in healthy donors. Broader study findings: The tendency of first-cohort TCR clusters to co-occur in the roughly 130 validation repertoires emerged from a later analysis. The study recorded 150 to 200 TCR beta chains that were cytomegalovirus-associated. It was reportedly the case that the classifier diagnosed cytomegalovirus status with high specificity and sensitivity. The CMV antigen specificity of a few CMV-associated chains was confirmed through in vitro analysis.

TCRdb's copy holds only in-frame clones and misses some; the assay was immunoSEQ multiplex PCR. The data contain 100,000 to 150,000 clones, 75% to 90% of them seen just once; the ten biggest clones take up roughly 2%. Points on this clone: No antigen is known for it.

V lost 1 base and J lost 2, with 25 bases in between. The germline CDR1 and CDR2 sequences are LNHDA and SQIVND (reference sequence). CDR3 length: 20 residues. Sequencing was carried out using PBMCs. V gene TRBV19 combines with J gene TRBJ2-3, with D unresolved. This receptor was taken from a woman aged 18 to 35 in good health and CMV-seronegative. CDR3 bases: TGTGCCAGTAGTATAGGATCCCCATCGTGGGCTGTAGAATCCACAGATACGCAGTATTTT. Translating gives CASSIGSPSWAVESTDTQYF.